This T cell receptor (beta chain) comes out of a study of T cell responses to AZD1222 COVID-19 vaccine. A note on this clone: What it recognizes is unknown.

Whole-study results and caveats: The breadth and depth of Spike-specific TCRs increased once two AZD1222 doses had been given. Unmutated variant regions reportedly attract nearly half of all spike-specific TCRs.

Assay: immunoSEQ multiplex PCR; the TCRdb copy retains only in-frame clones and omits some. The table lists under 130,000 clones, about 90% of them singletons. The sample was peripheral blood, taken on day 0 of AZD1222 vaccination. The TCR originated in an adult in good health.

CDR3 sequence (DNA): TGTGCCAGCAGACACACCGGGGAGCTGTTTTTT. Protein product: CASRHTGELFF. The genes are TRBV6-5 and TRBJ2-2; D remains unclear. Germline V CDR1 and CDR2: MNHEY, SVGAGI. Trimming took 6 bases from V and 3 from J, leaving 2 bases between them. The length of the CDR3 is 11 residues.